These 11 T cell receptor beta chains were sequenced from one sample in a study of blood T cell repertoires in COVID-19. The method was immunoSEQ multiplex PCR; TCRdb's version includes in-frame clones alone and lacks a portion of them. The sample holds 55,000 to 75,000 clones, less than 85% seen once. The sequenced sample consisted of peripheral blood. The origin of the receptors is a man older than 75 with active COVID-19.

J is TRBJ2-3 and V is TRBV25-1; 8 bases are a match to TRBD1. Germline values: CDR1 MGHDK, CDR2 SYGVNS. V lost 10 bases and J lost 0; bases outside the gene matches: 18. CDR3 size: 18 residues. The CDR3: CANRLQDRVLPSTDTQYF. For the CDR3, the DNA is TGTGCCAACCGTCTACAGGACAGGGTCCTCCCGAGCACAGATACGCAGTATTTT.

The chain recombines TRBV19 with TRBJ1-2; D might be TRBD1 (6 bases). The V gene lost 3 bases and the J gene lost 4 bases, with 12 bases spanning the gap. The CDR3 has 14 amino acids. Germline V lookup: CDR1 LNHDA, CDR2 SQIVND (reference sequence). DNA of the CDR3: TGTGCCAGTAGTATCTCAGGGGACCTCTATGGCTACACCTTC. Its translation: CASSISGDLYGYTF.

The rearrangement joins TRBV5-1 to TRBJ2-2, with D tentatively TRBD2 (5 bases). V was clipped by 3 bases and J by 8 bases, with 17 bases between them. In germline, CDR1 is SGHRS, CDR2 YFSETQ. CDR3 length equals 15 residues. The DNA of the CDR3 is TGCGCCAGCAGCTCCGATCCGGACTGGGGAGGGGAGCTGTTTTTT. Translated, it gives CASSSDPDWGGELFF.

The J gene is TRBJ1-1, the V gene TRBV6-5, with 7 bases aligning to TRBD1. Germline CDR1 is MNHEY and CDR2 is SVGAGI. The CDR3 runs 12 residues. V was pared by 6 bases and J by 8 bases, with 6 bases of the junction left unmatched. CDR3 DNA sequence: TGTGCCAGCAGACAACCAGGGGGGGAAGCTTTCTTT. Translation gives CASRQPGGEAFF.

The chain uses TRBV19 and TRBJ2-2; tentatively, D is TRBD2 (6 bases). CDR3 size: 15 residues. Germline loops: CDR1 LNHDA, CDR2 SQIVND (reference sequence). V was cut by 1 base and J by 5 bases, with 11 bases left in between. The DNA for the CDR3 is TGTGCCAGTAGTATAGCTACGGGAGTTACCGGGGAGCTGTTTTTT. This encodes CASSIATGVTGELFF. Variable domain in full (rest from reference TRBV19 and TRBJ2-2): DGGITQSPKYLFRKEGQNVTLSCEQNLNHDAMYWYRQDPGQGLRLIYYSQIVNDFQKGDIAEGYSVSREKKESFPLTVTSAQKNPTAFYLCASSIATGVTGELFFGEGSRLTVL.

In nucleotides, the CDR3 is TGTGCCAGCAGTGAAATACAGGGGAGGACCTCCTATAATTCACCCCTCCACTTT. This gives the protein CASSEIQGRTSYNSPLHF. The chain carries TRBV6-1 and TRBJ1-6; 7 bases agree with TRBD1. CDR1 is MNHNS, CDR2 SASEGT, per germline. Trimming at V came to 2 bases and at J to 0 bases, leaving 7 bases not matched to a gene. This CDR3 has 18 residues.

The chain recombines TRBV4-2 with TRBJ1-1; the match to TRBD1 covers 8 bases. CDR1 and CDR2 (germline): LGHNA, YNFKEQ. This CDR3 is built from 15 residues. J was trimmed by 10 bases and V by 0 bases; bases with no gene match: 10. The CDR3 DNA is TGTGCCAGCAGCCAAGAATTTTCCGGGACAGGATTAGCTTTCTTT. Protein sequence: CASSQEFSGTGLAFF.

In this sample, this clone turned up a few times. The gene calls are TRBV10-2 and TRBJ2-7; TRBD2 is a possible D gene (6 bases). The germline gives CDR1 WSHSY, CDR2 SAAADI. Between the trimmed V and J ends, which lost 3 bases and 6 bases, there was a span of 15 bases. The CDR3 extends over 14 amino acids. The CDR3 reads CASSDKQAGIEQYF. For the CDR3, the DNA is TGCGCCAGCAGTGATAAGCAAGCGGGTATCGAGCAGTACTTC.

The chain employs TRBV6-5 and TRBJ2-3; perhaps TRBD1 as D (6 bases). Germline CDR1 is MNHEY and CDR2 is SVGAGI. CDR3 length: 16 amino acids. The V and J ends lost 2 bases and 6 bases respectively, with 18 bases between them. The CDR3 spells CASSYHNQGPGDTQYF. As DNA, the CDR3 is TGTGCCAGCAGTTACCACAATCAGGGGCCTGGCGATACGCAGTATTTT.

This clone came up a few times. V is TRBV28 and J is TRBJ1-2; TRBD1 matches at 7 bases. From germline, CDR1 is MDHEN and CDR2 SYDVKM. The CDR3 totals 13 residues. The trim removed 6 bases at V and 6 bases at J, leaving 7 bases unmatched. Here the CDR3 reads CASSIATGDGYTF. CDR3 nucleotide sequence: TGTGCCAGCAGCATCGCTACAGGGGATGGCTACACCTTC.

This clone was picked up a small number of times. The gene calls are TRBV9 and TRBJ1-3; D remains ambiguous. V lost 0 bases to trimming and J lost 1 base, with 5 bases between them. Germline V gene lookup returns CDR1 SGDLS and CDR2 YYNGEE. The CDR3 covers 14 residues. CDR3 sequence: CASSVVGSGNTIYF. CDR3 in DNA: TGTGCCAGCAGCGTAGTCGGGTCTGGAAACACCATATATTTT.